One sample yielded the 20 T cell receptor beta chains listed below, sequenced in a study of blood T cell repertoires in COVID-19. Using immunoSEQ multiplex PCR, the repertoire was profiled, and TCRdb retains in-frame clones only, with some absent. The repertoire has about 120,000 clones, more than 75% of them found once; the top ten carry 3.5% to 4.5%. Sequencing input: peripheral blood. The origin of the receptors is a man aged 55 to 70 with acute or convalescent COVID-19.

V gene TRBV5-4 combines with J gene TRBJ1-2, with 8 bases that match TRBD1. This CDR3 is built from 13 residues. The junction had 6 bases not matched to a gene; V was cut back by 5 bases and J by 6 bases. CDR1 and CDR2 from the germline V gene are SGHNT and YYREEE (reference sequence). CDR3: CASRNDRGHGYTF. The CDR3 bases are TGTGCCAGCAGGAACGACAGGGGACATGGCTACACCTTC. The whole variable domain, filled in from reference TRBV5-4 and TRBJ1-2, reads ETGVTQSPTHLIKTRGQQVTLRCSSQSGHNTVSWYQQALGQGPQFIFQYYREEENGRGNFPPRFSGLQFPNYSSELNVNALELDDSALYLCASRNDRGHGYTFGSGTRLTVV.

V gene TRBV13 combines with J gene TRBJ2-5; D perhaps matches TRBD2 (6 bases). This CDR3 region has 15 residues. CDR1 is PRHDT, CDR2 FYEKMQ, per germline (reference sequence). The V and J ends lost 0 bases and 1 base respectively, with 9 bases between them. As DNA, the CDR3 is TGTGCCAGCAGCTTAGGTCCGGGAGCCCAAGAGACCCAGTACTTC. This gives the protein CASSLGPGAQETQYF.

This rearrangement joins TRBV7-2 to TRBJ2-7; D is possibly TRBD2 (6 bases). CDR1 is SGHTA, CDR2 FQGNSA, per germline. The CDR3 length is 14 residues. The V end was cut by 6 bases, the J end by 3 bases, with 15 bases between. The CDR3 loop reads CASSRDLLDYEQYF. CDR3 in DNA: TGTGCCAGCAGTCGGGACTTGCTAGACTACGAGCAGTACTTC.

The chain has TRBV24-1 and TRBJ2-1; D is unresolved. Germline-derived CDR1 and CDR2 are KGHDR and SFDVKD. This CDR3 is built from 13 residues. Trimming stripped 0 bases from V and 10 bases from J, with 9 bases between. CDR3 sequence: CATSDLQLSEQFF. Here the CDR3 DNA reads TGTGCCACCAGTGATTTGCAACTCTCCGAGCAGTTCTTC.

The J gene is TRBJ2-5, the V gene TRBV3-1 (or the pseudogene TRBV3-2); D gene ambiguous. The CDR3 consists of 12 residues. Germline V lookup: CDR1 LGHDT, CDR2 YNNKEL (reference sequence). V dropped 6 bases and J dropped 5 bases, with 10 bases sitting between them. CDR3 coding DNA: TGTGCCAGCAGGGCGGCTGCGGAGACCCAGTACTTC. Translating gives CASRAAAETQYF.

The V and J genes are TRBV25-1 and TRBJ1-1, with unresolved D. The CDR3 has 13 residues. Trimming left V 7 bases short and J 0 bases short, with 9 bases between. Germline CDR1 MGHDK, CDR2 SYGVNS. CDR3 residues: CASTGIMNTEAFF. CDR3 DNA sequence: TGTGCCAGCACAGGTATCATGAACACTGAAGCTTTCTTT.

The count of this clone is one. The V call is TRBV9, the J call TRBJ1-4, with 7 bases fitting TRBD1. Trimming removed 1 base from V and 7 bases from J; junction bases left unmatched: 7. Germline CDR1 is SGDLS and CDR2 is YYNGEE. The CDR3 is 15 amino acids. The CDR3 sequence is CASSVHQGDSEKLFF. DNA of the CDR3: TGTGCCAGCAGCGTACACCAGGGGGATTCTGAAAAACTGTTTTTT.

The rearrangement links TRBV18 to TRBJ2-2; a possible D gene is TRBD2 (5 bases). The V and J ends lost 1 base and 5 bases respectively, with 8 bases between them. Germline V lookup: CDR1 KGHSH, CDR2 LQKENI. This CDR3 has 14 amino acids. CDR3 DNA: TGTGCCAGCTCACCACTAGCGTCAACCGGGGAGCTGTTTTTT. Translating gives CASSPLASTGELFF.

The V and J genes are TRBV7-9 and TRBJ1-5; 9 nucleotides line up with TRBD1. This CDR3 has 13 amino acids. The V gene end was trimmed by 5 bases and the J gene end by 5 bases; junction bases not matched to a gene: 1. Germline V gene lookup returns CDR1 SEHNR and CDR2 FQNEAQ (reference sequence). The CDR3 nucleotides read TGTGCCAGCAGCCGACAGGGGGATCAGCCCCAGCATTTT. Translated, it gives CASSRQGDQPQHF. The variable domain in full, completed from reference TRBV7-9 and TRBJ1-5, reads DTGVSQNPRHKITKRGQNVTFRCDPISEHNRLYWYRQTLGQGPEFLTYFQNEAQLEKSRLLSDRFSAERPKGSFSTLEIQRTEQGDSAMYLCASSRQGDQPQHFGDGTRLSIL.

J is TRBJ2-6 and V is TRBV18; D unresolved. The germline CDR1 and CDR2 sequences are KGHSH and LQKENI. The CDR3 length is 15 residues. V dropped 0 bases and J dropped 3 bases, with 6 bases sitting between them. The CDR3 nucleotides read TGTGCCAGCTCACCACCGTCTAGTGGGGCCAACGTCCTGACTTTC. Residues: CASSPPSSGANVLTF.

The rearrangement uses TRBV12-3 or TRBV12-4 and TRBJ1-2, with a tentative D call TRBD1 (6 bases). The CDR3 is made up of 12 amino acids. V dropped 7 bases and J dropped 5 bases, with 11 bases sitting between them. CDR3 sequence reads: CASTGTKYGYTF. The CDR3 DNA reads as TGTGCCAGCACCGGGACAAAGTATGGCTACACCTTC.

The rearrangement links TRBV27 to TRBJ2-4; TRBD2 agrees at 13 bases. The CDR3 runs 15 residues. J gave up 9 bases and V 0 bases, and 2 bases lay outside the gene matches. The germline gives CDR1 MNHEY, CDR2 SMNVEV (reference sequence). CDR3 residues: CASSLSRLAGGIQYF. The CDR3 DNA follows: TGTGCCAGCAGTTTATCTCGACTAGCGGGAGGCATTCAGTACTTC.

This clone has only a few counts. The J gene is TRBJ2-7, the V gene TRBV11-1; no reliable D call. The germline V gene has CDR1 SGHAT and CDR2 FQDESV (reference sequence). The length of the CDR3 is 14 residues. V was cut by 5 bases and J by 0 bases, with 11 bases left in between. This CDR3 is CASSPDTFSYEQYF. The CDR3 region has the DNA TGTGCCAGCAGCCCTGACACCTTCTCCTACGAGCAGTACTTC.

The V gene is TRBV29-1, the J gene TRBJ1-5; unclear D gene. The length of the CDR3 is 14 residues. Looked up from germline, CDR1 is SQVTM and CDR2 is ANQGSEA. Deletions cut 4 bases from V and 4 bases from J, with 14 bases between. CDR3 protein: CSVAVRESNQPQHF. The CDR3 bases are TGCAGCGTTGCGGTCCGGGAGTCAAATCAGCCCCAGCATTTT.

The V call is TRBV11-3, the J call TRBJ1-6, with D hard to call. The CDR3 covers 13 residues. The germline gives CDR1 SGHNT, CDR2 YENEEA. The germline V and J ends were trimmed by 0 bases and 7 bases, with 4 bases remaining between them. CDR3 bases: TGTGCCAGCAGCTTAGACAGGAATTCACCCCTCCACTTT. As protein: CASSLDRNSPLHF.

The CDR3 spells CAISVIGTESEQYF. In DNA form, the CDR3 reads TGTGCCATCTCAGTAATAGGGACAGAAAGCGAGCAGTACTTC. This chain uses TRBV10-3 with TRBJ2-7; 7 positions match TRBD1. Per the germline V gene, CDR1 is ENHRY and CDR2 is SYGVKD. This CDR3 has 14 amino acids. With V trimmed by 8 bases and J by 6 bases, 13 bases remained unmatched.

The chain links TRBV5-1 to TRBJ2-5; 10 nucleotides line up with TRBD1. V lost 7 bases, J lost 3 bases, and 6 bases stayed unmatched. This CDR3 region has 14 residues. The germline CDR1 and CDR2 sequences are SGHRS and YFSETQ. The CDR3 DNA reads TGCGCCAGCCGCCCTGGGACAGGGGAAGAGACCCAGTACTTC. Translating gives CASRPGTGEETQYF.

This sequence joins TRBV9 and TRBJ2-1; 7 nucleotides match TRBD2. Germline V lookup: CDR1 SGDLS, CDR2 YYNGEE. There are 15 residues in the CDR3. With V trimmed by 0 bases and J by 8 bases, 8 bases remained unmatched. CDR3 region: CASSVGAGAGDEQFF. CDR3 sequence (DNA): TGTGCCAGCAGCGTAGGGGCGGGAGCTGGCGATGAGCAGTTCTTC.

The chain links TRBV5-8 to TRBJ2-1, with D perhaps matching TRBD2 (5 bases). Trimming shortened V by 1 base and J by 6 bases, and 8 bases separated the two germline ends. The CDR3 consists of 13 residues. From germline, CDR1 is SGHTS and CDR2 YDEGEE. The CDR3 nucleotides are TGTGCCAGCAGCTTGACGGGGTCCAATGAGCAGTTCTTC. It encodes CASSLTGSNEQFF.

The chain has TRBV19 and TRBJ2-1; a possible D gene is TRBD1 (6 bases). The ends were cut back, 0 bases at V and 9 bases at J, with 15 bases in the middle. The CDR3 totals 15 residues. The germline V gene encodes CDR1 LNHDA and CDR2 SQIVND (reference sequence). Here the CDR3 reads CASSIEGASSREQFF. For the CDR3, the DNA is TGTGCCAGTAGTATAGAGGGGGCTAGTAGCCGTGAGCAGTTCTTC.